This T cell receptor (beta chain) is drawn from a study of blood T cell repertoires in COVID-19. Overall study context: The origin of the acute and convalescent COVID-19 samples was the United States, Italy and Spain. PBMCs, B-cell-depleted T cells, or T cells were the source of the cDNA or gDNA that made up the material.

The length of the CDR3 is 14 residues. Germline V lookup: CDR1 MNHNS, CDR2 SASEGT. V was shortened by 3 bases and J by 4 bases, with 13 bases between the two germline ends. This clone appeared many times. This table comes from immunoSEQ multiplex PCR, and its TCRdb copy is limited to in-frame clones, with some not included. The sample consists of around 70,000 clones, about 84% of them appearing once. This receptor was taken from a human donor in a cohort sampled during active COVID-19. The gene calls are TRBV6-1 and TRBJ2-7, with a weak D call TRBD2 (5 bases). Input material: peripheral blood. The CDR3 protein is CASSDEGPTYEQYF. The CDR3 DNA reads TGTGCCAGCAGTGATGAGGGTCCTACTTACGAGCAGTACTTC.